Given below is one T cell receptor (beta chain) in context. What it recognizes is unknown. Autoimmune disease history or systemic immunosuppression disqualified patients. The repertoire was sequenced with immunoSEQ multiplex PCR; TCRdb's copy has only in-frame clones and lacks some. The repertoire consists of some 40,000 clones, with around 73% occurring once and the leading ten covering 20% to 25%. V was trimmed by 2 bases and J by 0 bases, leaving 11 bases between them. From germline, CDR1 is SNHLY and CDR2 FYNNEI. This CDR3 region has 17 residues. The data are from a study of OX40 agonist ivuxolimab in advanced cancers. For the study at large: Three individuals attained partial responses, comprising one hepatocellular carcinoma case and two cutaneous melanoma cases.

Whole-study findings and limits: Partial responders receiving 0.1-3.0 mg/kg showed among the lowest clonal expansion.

The receptor comes from an adult with an advanced solid tumor such as melanoma, head and neck, liver or kidney cancer. This specimen was CD4+ or CD8+ T cells sorted from blood, taken in a trial of the OX40 agonist ivuxolimab. The J gene is TRBJ1-6, the V gene TRBV2; D is uncertain. The CDR3 nucleotides read TGTGCCAGCAGTGAATTCGAGGCAGGCTCCTATAATTCACCCCTCCACTTT. As protein: CASSEFEAGSYNSPLHF.